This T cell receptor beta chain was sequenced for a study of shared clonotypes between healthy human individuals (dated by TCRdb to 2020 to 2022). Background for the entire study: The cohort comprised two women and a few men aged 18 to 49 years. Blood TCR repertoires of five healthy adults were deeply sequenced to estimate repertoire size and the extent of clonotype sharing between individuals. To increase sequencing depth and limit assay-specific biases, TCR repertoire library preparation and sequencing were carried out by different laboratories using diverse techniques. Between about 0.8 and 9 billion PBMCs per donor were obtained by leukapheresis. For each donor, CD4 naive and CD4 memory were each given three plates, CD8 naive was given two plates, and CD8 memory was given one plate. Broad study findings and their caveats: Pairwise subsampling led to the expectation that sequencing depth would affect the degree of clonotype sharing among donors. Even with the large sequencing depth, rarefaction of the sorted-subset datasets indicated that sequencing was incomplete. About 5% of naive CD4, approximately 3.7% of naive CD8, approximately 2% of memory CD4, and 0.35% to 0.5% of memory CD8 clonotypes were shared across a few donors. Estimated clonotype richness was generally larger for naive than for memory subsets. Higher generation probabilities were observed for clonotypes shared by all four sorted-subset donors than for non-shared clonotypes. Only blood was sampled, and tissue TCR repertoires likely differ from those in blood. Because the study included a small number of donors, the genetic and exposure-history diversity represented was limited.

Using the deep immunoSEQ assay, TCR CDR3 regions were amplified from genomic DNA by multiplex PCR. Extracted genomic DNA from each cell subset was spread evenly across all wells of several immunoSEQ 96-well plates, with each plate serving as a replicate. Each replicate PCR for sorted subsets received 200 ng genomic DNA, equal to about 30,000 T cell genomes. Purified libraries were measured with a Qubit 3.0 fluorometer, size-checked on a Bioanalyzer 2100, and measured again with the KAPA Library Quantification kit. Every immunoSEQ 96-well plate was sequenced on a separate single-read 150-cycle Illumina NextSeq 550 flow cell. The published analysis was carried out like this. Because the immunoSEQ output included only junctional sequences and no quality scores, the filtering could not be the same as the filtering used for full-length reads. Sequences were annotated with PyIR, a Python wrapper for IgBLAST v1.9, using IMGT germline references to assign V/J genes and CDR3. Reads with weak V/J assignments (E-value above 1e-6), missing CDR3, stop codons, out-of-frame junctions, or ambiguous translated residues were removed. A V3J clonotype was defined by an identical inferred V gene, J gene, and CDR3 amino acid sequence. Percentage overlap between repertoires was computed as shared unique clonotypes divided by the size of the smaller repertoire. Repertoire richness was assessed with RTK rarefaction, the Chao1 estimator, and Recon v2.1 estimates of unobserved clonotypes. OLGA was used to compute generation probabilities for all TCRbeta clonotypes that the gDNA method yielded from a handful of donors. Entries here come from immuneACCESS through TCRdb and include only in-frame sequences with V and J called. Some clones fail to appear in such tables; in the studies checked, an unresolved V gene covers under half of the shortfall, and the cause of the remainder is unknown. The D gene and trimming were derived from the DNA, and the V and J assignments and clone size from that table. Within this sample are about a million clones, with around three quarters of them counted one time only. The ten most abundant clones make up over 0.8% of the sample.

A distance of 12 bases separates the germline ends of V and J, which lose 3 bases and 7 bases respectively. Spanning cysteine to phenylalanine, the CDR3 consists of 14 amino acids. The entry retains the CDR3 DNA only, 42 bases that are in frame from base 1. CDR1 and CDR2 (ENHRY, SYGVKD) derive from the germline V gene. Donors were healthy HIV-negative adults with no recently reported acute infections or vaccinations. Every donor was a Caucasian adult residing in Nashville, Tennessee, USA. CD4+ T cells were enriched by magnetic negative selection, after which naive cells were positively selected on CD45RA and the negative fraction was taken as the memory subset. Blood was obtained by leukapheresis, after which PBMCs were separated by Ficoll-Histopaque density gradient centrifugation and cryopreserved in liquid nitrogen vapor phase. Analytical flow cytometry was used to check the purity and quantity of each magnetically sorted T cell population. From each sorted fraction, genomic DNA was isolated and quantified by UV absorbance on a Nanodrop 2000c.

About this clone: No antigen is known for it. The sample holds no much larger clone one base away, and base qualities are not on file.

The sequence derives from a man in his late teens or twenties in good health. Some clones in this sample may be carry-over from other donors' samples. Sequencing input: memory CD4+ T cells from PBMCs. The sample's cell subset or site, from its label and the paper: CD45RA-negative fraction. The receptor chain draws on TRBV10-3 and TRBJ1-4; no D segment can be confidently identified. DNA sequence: TGTGCCATCAGTGAACCTGGAGGGAGTGAAAAACTGTTTTTT. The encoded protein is CAISEPGGSEKLFF.